The 10 T cell receptor beta chains in this list originate from one sample, sequenced in a study of blood T cell repertoires in COVID-19. Profiling relied on immunoSEQ multiplex PCR, and the TCRdb table lists in-frame clones only, not all of them. The data show about 240,000 clones, with about 80% seen just once and approximately 4% held by the top ten. The source material was PBMCs or T cells enriched from blood (not recorded which). Source of these receptors: a woman in her 40s who had been exposed to COVID-19.

This chain joins TRBV7-2 and TRBJ1-5; 12 bases are a match to TRBD1. Germline loops: CDR1 SGHTA, CDR2 FQGNSA. Trimming removed 5 bases from V and 6 bases from J; junction bases left unmatched: 5. This CDR3 comprises 15 residues. CDR3 loop: CASSIGTGGFQPQHF. CDR3 sequence (DNA): TGTGCCAGCAGCATAGGGACAGGGGGCTTTCAGCCCCAGCATTTT.

The chain joins TRBV7-2 to TRBJ2-2, with a possible D match to TRBD2 (6 bases). Per the germline V gene, CDR1 is SGHTA and CDR2 is FQGNSA. This CDR3 has 15 amino acids. V lost 6 bases and J 5 bases, leaving 16 bases between the germline ends. CDR3 residues: CASRGGVLGTGELFF. In DNA form, the CDR3 reads TGTGCCAGCAGGGGCGGGGTGTTAGGGACCGGGGAGCTGTTTTTT.

V usage is TRBV4-1 and J usage is TRBJ2-1; D is perhaps TRBD1 (6 bases). The CDR3 spans 14 residues. V was pared by 0 bases and J by 9 bases, with 12 bases between. Germline-derived CDR1 and CDR2 are MGHRA and YSYEKL. The CDR3, as DNA: TGCGCCAGCAGCCAAGAGTACAGGGTGGGTGAGCAGTTCTTC. It codes for CASSQEYRVGEQFF.

The chain joins TRBV5-4 to TRBJ2-3; 14 bases line up with TRBD2. CDR3 length: 18 residues. The V gene end was trimmed by 0 bases and the J gene end by 2 bases; junction bases not matched to a gene: 5. Looked up from germline, CDR1 is SGHNT and CDR2 is YYREEE (reference sequence). In DNA form, the CDR3 reads TGTGCCAGCAGCTTGGCGACTAGCGGGGGGGCCCCCACAGATACGCAGTATTTT. This encodes CASSLATSGGAPTDTQYF.

The rearrangement uses TRBV7-9 and TRBJ1-2; possibly TRBD1 for D (6 bases). Germline V gene data show CDR1 as SEHNR and CDR2 as FQNEAQ (reference sequence). Trimming stripped 3 bases from V and 2 bases from J, with 13 bases between. This CDR3 comprises 15 residues. CDR3 region: CASSFGPGANYGYTF. CDR3 bases: TGTGCCAGCAGCTTTGGGCCAGGGGCCAACTATGGCTACACCTTC.

This chain connects TRBV5-4 to TRBJ2-1; D is ambiguous. The length of the CDR3 is 16 residues. Trimming cost V 4 bases and J 0 bases, with 14 bases left between them. Germline V gene data show CDR1 as SGHNT and CDR2 as YYREEE (reference sequence). In nucleotides, the CDR3 is TGTGCCAGCAGCACCTCGACCGCTAGCTCCTACAATGAGCAGTTCTTC. Protein: CASSTSTASSYNEQFF.

This sequence joins TRBV5-4 and TRBJ1-6; D unclear. Germline CDR1 reads SGHNT; CDR2 reads YYREEE (reference sequence). The CDR3 length is 15 residues. V gave up 5 bases and J gave up 5 bases, with 14 bases separating them. This CDR3 is CASRPDGFHNSPLHF. In DNA, the CDR3 is TGTGCCAGCAGACCCGACGGGTTCCATAATTCACCCCTCCACTTT.

This chain joins TRBV28 and TRBJ1-1; D ambiguous. The CDR3 is 15 residues long. From germline, CDR1 is MDHEN and CDR2 SYDVKM. V gave up 5 bases and J gave up 3 bases, with 16 bases separating them. This CDR3 reads CASSPRGSRDTEAFF. CDR3 DNA: TGTGCCAGCAGTCCTCGCGGGAGCCGGGACACTGAAGCTTTCTTT.

The chain couples TRBV28 to TRBJ1-5, with D unclear. Trimming shortened V by 3 bases and J by 0 bases, and 12 bases separated the two germline ends. The CDR3 is made up of 16 amino acids. Germline V lookup: CDR1 MDHEN, CDR2 SYDVKM. CDR3 region: CASSLGAFYSNQPQHF. The CDR3 DNA reads TGTGCCAGCAGTTTGGGAGCATTTTATAGCAATCAGCCCCAGCATTTT.

The chain uses TRBV28 and TRBJ1-1, with a tentative D call TRBD1 (6 bases). Trimming stripped 8 bases from V and 11 bases from J, with 12 bases between. The CDR3 contains 10 residues. Germline V gene sequence: CDR1 MDHEN, CDR2 SYDVKM. CDR3 residues: CASLDRTAFF. CDR3 nucleotide sequence: TGTGCCAGCTTAGACAGGACTGCTTTCTTT. Based on the CDR3 plus reference TRBV28 and TRBJ1-1, the full variable domain is DVKVTQSSRYLVKRTGEKVFLECVQDMDHENMFWYRQDPGLGLRLIYFSYDVKMKEKGDIPEGYSVSREKKERFSLILESASTNQTSMYLCASLDRTAFFGQGTRLTVV.